This T cell receptor beta chain was found in a study of blood T cell repertoires in COVID-19. The germline V gene encodes CDR1 SGHRS and CDR2 YFSETQ. There are 16 residues in the CDR3. The ends were cut back, 1 base at V and 0 bases at J, with 10 bases in the middle. Using immunoSEQ multiplex PCR, the repertoire was profiled, and TCRdb retains in-frame clones only, with some absent. Of some 64,000 clones listed, 79% are singletons. Sequenced input: peripheral blood. The receptor was derived from a woman at least 80 years old with active or convalescent COVID-19. The chain uses TRBV5-1 and TRBJ1-4; D might be TRBD1 (5 bases). This CDR3 is CASSLQGPATNEKLFF. The CDR3 nucleotides read TGCGCCAGCAGCTTGCAGGGTCCTGCAACTAATGAAAAACTGTTTTTT. Looking up the rest from reference TRBV5-1 and TRBJ1-4 gives the full variable domain: KAGVTQTPRYLIKTRGQQVTLSCSPISGHRSVSWYQQTPGQGLQFLFEYFSETQRNKGNFPGRFSGRQFSNSRSEMNVSTLELGDSALYLCASSLQGPATNEKLFFGSGTQLSVL.